The table lists the clone carrying this T cell receptor beta chain with many counts. The antigen is not known. Germline V gene data show CDR1 as DFQATT and CDR2 as SNEGSKA (reference sequence). The germline V and J ends were trimmed by 0 bases and 6 bases, with 24 bases remaining between them. This CDR3 has 17 residues. Researchers prepared the TCRbeta library using unique molecular identifiers, the study reports. In TCRdb, the PCR reads were re-called with MiXCR into one record per CDR3 protein. The table has about 160,000 distinct CDR3 sequences, around 10% seen once. This entry belongs to a study of T-cell reconstitution after alpha-beta-depleted transplantation in children. The study's findings and limits: Certain patients had high TCRbeta diversity at day 60, and it came from recipient T cells and thymic progenitors that survived.

The rearrangement links TRBV20-1 to TRBJ2-7, with D tentatively TRBD1 (6 bases). Sequencing was performed on PBMCs, taken before TCRalphabeta/CD19-depleted stem cell transplant. This sequence was found in a boy aged 2 to 10 with acute myeloid leukemia, due to receive a stem cell transplant. The CDR3 region is CSARESLGGPLPREQYF. The CDR3 coding sequence is TGCAGTGCTAGAGAATCTTTAGGGGGACCCCTCCCGCGCGAGCAGTACTTC.